One sample yielded the 17 T cell receptor beta chains listed below, sequenced in a study of shared T cell receptors in the human thymus (dated by TCRdb to the early 2020s). The library was made by the immunoSEQ multiplex PCR assay. TCRdb stores this immuneACCESS table with in-frame sequences only. Part of the clones is absent; in the studies checked, under half of the shortfall reflects unresolved V genes, and no reason is known for the rest. The sample has some 700,000 clones on record, approximately 85% of them singletons. The top ten clones comprise more than 0.01% of the sample. These data are also associated with another study on human thymus T cells.

Material for sequencing was thymocytes. The origin of the receptors is a girl under two years old with a congenital heart defect. Donor details come from another sample of the same person, matched by shared clones.

The chain is built from TRBV16 and TRBJ1-1; tentatively, D is TRBD1 (5 bases). The CDR3 sequence is 15 residues long. With 4 bases removed from V and 7 bases from J, the gap between germline ends came to 19 bases. Germline loops: CDR1 KGHSY, CDR2 FQNENV. Written as DNA, the CDR3 is TGTGCCAGCAGCCCCCTATCGGGGGGATACGTTGAAGCTTTCTTT. Encoded protein: CASSPLSGGYVEAFF.

The chain has TRBV9 and TRBJ1-3; no firm D call. This CDR3 region has 18 residues. Germline CDR1 is SGDLS and CDR2 is YYNGEE. The ends were cut back, 3 bases at V and 0 bases at J, with 19 bases in the middle. This CDR3 is CASSDYVVGGFSGNTIYF. DNA of the CDR3: TGTGCCAGCAGCGACTATGTTGTAGGCGGATTCTCTGGAAACACCATATATTTT.

This chain connects TRBV4-1 to TRBJ1-2; no clear D. The germline CDR1 and CDR2 sequences are MGHRA and YSYEKL. CDR3 length: 15 residues. V lost 4 bases, J lost 3 bases, and 15 bases lay in between. The CDR3 DNA follows: TGCGCCAGCAGCCCCGTAGTCCCCCCCCACTATGGCTACACCTTC. Protein sequence: CASSPVVPPHYGYTF.

This chain uses TRBV27 with TRBJ1-6; 9 nucleotides agree with TRBD1. The CDR3 contains 20 residues. After removal of 4 bases from V and 10 bases from J, the junction contained 23 bases not matched to a gene. CDR1 is MNHEY and CDR2 is SMNVEV in the germline V gene (reference sequence). CDR3: CASSSQTTSPSTGGGSPLHF. CDR3 in DNA: TGTGCCAGCAGTTCCCAAACCACCTCCCCTTCGACAGGGGGGGGGTCACCCCTCCACTTT.

This chain joins TRBV11-2 and TRBJ2-1; weak D call: TRBD2 (5 bases). V shed 11 bases and J shed 5 bases, with 19 bases lying between them. There are 14 residues in the CDR3. Germline CDR1 is SGHAT and CDR2 is FQNNGV. The DNA for the CDR3 is TGTGCCGCGGGCCCCGATATCGGAGACAATGAGCAGTTCTTC. This translates into CAAGPDIGDNEQFF.

The chain carries TRBV7-9 and TRBJ1-2; 8 nucleotides align to TRBD1. This CDR3 is 15 amino acids long. Germline-derived CDR1 and CDR2 are SEHNR and FQNEAQ (reference sequence). V lost 5 bases, J lost 4 bases, and 9 bases stayed unmatched. The CDR3 nucleotides are TGTGCCAGCAGCCCGCACAGGGGGATCGGCTATGGCTACACCTTC. Its translation is CASSPHRGIGYGYTF.

The chain uses TRBV7-6 and TRBJ1-2, with TRBD1 matching over 10 bases. V was clipped by 5 bases and J by 2 bases; unmatched bases: 2. The CDR3 length is 14 residues. Germline CDR1 is SGHVS and CDR2 is FNYEAQ. The CDR3 nucleotides are TGTGCCAGCAGCCTGGGACAGGGGAACTATGGCTACACCTTC. Translated, it gives CASSLGQGNYGYTF.

J is TRBJ2-7 and V is TRBV6-6; 8 bases agree with TRBD2. The J segment lost 2 bases and the V segment lost 6 bases, leaving 9 bases of the junction unmatched. CDR3 size: 15 residues. Germline V gene lookup returns CDR1 MNHNY and CDR2 SVGAGI (reference sequence). CDR3 DNA: TGTGCCAGCAGCCACCTTCGGGAGGGAGCCTACGAGCAGTACTTC. Translation gives CASSHLREGAYEQYF.

The DNA for the CDR3 is TGTGCCAGCTCACCAGGGGACAGCCCAGCTTTCTTT. It specifies CASSPGDSPAFF. The J gene is TRBJ1-1, the V gene TRBV18; 7 positions match TRBD1. The CDR3 has 12 amino acids. CDR1 and CDR2 (germline): KGHSH, LQKENI. V trimming: 2 bases; J trimming: 10 bases; junction bases outside the gene matches: 4.

This clone has a handful of counts. The chain uses TRBV10-1 and TRBJ2-5; possible D gene TRBD1, 7 bases. This CDR3 spans 16 amino acids. The ends were cut back, 3 bases at V and 4 bases at J, with 18 bases in the middle. Looked up from germline, CDR1 is WNHNN and CDR2 is SYGVQD (reference sequence). This CDR3 reads CASSEYPEGAPETQYF. Here the CDR3 DNA reads TGCGCCAGCAGTGAATACCCGGAGGGGGCCCCAGAGACCCAGTACTTC.

The chain uses TRBV10-3 and TRBJ1-2, with 7 bases fitting TRBD1. CDR1 and CDR2 (germline): ENHRY, SYGVKD. With V trimmed by 6 bases and J by 8 bases, 12 bases remained unmatched. The CDR3 totals 14 residues. CDR3 nucleotides: TGTGCCATCAGGGAGGGACAGTTTGATACCGGCTACACCTTC. This codes for CAIREGQFDTGYTF.

The genes are TRBV18 and TRBJ2-2; D unresolved. V was trimmed by 3 bases and J by 8 bases, leaving 7 bases between them. The CDR3 runs 12 residues. In germline, CDR1 is KGHSH, CDR2 LQKENI. The CDR3 DNA is TGTGCCAGCTCACCGCGGCCGGGGGAGCTGTTTTTT. It encodes CASSPRPGELFF.

This chain links TRBV7-9 with TRBJ1-1; 7 positions agree with TRBD1. Germline CDR1 and CDR2: SEHNR and FQNEAQ (reference sequence). Trimming took 2 bases from V and 4 from J; bases not matched to a gene: 16. CDR3 length: 18 residues. CDR3 in DNA: TGTGCCAGCAGCTTATATACCCGGGACAGCACACGGGGCACTGAAGCTTTCTTT. It specifies CASSLYTRDSTRGTEAFF.

This rearrangement joins TRBV4-1 to TRBJ1-4; 10 bases line up with TRBD1. Germline lookup yields CDR1 MGHRA and CDR2 YSYEKL. The CDR3 sequence is 17 residues long. V was pared by 0 bases and J by 8 bases, with 9 bases of the junction left unmatched. The DNA for the CDR3 is TGCGCCAGCAGCCAAGATCAGCGGGACAGGGGCTGGGAAAAACTGTTTTTT. Residues: CASSQDQRDRGWEKLFF.

The chain uses TRBV6-1 and TRBJ1-5; 9 bases agree with TRBD1. This CDR3 is built from 16 residues. Germline values: CDR1 MNHNS, CDR2 SASEGT. Trimming cost V 1 base and J 5 bases; bases outside gene matches: 6. CDR3 in DNA: TGTGCCAGCAGTGAAGGGTCGGGACAGGGTCATCAGCCCCAGCATTTT. This sequence encodes CASSEGSGQGHQPQHF.

This chain links TRBV5-1 with TRBJ2-1; 14 nucleotides align to TRBD2. CDR1 SGHRS and CDR2 YFSETQ come from the germline V gene. The CDR3 sequence is 18 residues long. V shed 4 bases and J 0 bases; nucleotides not matched to a gene: 6. The CDR3 DNA is TGCGCCAGCAGCGAGGGACTAGCGGGGGTTAGCTCCTACAATGAGCAGTTCTTC. This encodes CASSEGLAGVSSYNEQFF.

The chain joins TRBV7-9 to TRBJ1-1; 7 bases map to TRBD1. V was clipped by 0 bases and J by 4 bases; unmatched bases: 5. The CDR3 has 15 amino acids. Germline V lookup: CDR1 SEHNR, CDR2 FQNEAQ (reference sequence). In DNA, the CDR3 is TGTGCCAGCAGCTTAGCGCACCCAGGGGGCACTGAAGCTTTCTTT. This sequence encodes CASSLAHPGGTEAFF.